The rows below give T cell receptor beta chains drawn from one sample of a study of technical replicates of blood from a few donors. TCRdb's copy holds only in-frame clones and misses some; the assay was immunoSEQ multiplex PCR. The sample records about 54,000 clones, less than 95% being singletons. What was sequenced was T cells isolated from PBMCs. These receptor sequences come from a human donor in good health. Both conserved end residues are part of each CDR3. The order of the fields is D gene, V gene, J gene, clone size, CDR3 protein, CDR3 DNA. A D gene is named only where the DNA matches it firmly. Only part of the rows carry a size: once, few, many, or a class if the clone is expanded.

TRBD2,TRBV29-1,TRBJ2-5,once,CSVLPRGLAGQETQYF,TGCAGCGTTCTGCCCCGTGGACTAGCGGGGCAAGAGACCCAGTACTTC
-,TRBV14,TRBJ2-6,-,CASSRGVAGANVLTF,TGTGCCAGCAGCCGTGGAGTAGCGGGGGCCAACGTCCTGACTTTC
TRBD1,TRBV7-6,TRBJ2-5,-,CASSQMTGLETQYF,TGTGCCAGCAGCCAAATGACAGGGTTAGAGACCCAGTACTTC
TRBD1,TRBV5-4,TRBJ1-1,-,CASSAGTAGPEAFF,TGTGCCAGCAGCGCGGGGACAGCCGGACCTGAAGCTTTCTTT
TRBD2,TRBV7-8,TRBJ2-5,-,CASSRYLAGGKETQYF,TGTGCCAGCAGCCGGTATTTAGCGGGGGGGAAAGAGACCCAGTACTTC
TRBD1,TRBV6-6,TRBJ1-1,-,CASTGQGGTEAFF,TGTGCCAGCACGGGACAGGGTGGCACTGAAGCTTTCTTT
TRBD1,TRBV28,TRBJ2-7,-,CASRLTGGGGEQYF,TGTGCCAGCAGATTAACAGGGGGCGGGGGCGAGCAGTACTTC
-,TRBV14,TRBJ2-1,-,CASSQDQGALDNEQFF,TGTGCCAGCAGCCAAGATCAAGGGGCCCTTGACAATGAGCAGTTCTTC
-,TRBV7-9,TRBJ2-4,-,CASSLKGVAKNIQYF,TGTGCCAGCAGCTTAAAGGGGGTAGCCAAAAACATTCAGTACTTC
TRBD1,TRBV7-6,TRBJ2-7,-,CASSLVYRGRGEQYF,TGTGCCAGCAGCTTAGTCTACAGGGGTAGGGGCGAGCAGTACTTC
-,TRBV11-2,TRBJ2-7,-,CASSTVRGSNEQYF,TGTGCCAGCAGCACAGTCAGGGGAAGTAACGAGCAGTACTTC
TRBD1,TRBV9,TRBJ1-3,-,CASSVEGAGVNTIYF,TGTGCCAGCAGCGTAGAGGGGGCAGGAGTGAACACCATATATTTT
TRBD2,TRBV18,TRBJ2-1,-,CASSPYPSGGSQGSYNEQFF,TGTGCCAGCTCACCTTACCCTAGCGGGGGTTCTCAAGGGTCCTACAATGAGCAGTTCTTC
-,TRBV29-1,TRBJ2-5,-,CSCIITGETQYF,TGCAGCTGTATCATCACTGGAGAGACCCAGTACTTC
-,TRBV15,TRBJ2-1,-,CATSRDPFEQFF,TGTGCCACCAGCAGAGATCCCTTTGAGCAGTTCTTC
-,TRBV9,TRBJ2-2,-,CASSPPTGELFF,TGTGCCAGCAGCCCCCCTACCGGGGAGCTGTTTTTT
-,TRBV12-5,TRBJ1-6,few,CASGLKLHTSSYNSPLHF,TGTGCTAGTGGTTTGAAACTACACACGAGCTCCTATAATTCACCCCTCCACTTT
-,TRBV28,TRBJ1-2,-,CASISGPDGQYGYTF,TGTGCCAGCATATCGGGACCCGACGGACAGTATGGCTACACCTTC
-,TRBV11-2,TRBJ2-7,-,CASSFIKHAYEQYF,TGTGCCAGCAGCTTCATTAAGCATGCCTACGAGCAGTACTTC
-,TRBV6-5,TRBJ2-7,-,CASSYRGRGVEQYF,TGTGCCAGCAGTTACCGCGGCCGGGGAGTCGAGCAGTACTTC
-,TRBV6-5,TRBJ2-7,-,CASQGQKTYEQYF,TGTGCCAGCCAAGGACAAAAAACCTACGAGCAGTACTTC
TRBD2,TRBV5-1,TRBJ2-3,-,CASSIGTSGSTDTQYF,TGCGCCAGCAGCATCGGGACTAGCGGGAGCACAGATACGCAGTATTTT
TRBD2,TRBV5-1,TRBJ2-2,-,CASSPGLAGAATNTGELFF,TGCGCCAGCAGCCCGGGACTAGCGGGAGCGGCGACGAACACCGGGGAGCTGTTTTTT
-,TRBV5-5,TRBJ1-2,-,CASSLGVTGHSQANYGYTF,TGTGCCAGCAGCTTGGGGGTAACAGGACACTCCCAAGCTAACTATGGCTACACCTTC
TRBD1,TRBV28,TRBJ2-7,-,CASRSGTGNTLGEQYF,TGTGCCAGCAGATCCGGGACAGGGAATACCTTAGGTGAGCAGTACTTC
TRBD2,TRBV5-1,TRBJ2-7,-,CASSLGGGGTYEQYF,TGCGCCAGCAGCTTGGGGGGGGGTGGAACCTACGAGCAGTACTTC
-,TRBV10-1,TRBJ2-1,once,CASSDALEGREQFF,TGCGCCAGCAGTGACGCCCTGGAGGGGAGGGAGCAGTTCTTC
TRBD1,TRBV19,TRBJ1-1,-,CASSNRGWGENTEAFF,TGTGCCAGTAGTAACAGGGGGTGGGGAGAGAACACTGAAGCTTTCTTT
TRBD1,TRBV11-2,TRBJ2-7,once,CASSLGTLTGPYEQYF,TGTGCCAGCAGCTTAGGAACCCTGACAGGGCCCTACGAGCAGTACTTC
TRBD2,TRBV28,TRBJ2-1,-,CASSPLDQTSGSDEQFF,TGTGCCAGCAGTCCTCTTGATCAGACTAGCGGGAGCGATGAGCAGTTCTTC
-,TRBV5-1,TRBJ1-2,-,CASSLEAGVNYGYTF,TGCGCCAGCAGCTTGGAAGCAGGGGTAAACTATGGCTACACCTTC
TRBD2,TRBV7-9,TRBJ2-7,-,CASSLGTSDKKYF,TGTGCCAGCAGCTTAGGGACTAGCGATAAGAAGTACTTC
TRBD1,TRBV18,TRBJ2-7,-,CASSPRDRVYEQYF,TGTGCCAGCTCACCAAGGGACAGGGTCTACGAGCAGTACTTC
-,TRBV18,TRBJ2-6,-,CASSPQGTGANVLTF,TGTGCCAGCTCGCCCCAGGGGACTGGGGCCAACGTCCTGACTTTC
TRBD1,TRBV6-5,TRBJ1-1,-,CATKSDRVNTEAFF,TGTGCCACTAAATCCGACAGGGTGAACACTGAAGCTTTCTTT
-,TRBV14,TRBJ2-5,once,CASSQLGAVETQYF,TGTGCCAGCAGCCAACTTGGGGCAGTAGAGACCCAGTACTTC
TRBD2,TRBV7-6,TRBJ2-7,-,CASSATSGTSSYEQYF,TGTGCCAGCAGCGCCACTAGCGGGACGAGCTCCTACGAGCAGTACTTC
TRBD2,TRBV13,TRBJ2-5,-,CASSPNPRGQETQYF,TGTGCCAGCAGTCCTAATCCGCGGGGGCAAGAGACCCAGTACTTC
TRBD1,TRBV18,TRBJ2-2,once,CASSPRQGQGTGELFF,TGTGCCAGCTCACCCCGACAGGGTCAAGGCACCGGGGAGCTGTTTTTT
-,TRBV20-1,TRBJ2-2,-,CSAPVLGELFF,TGCAGTGCCCCCGTACTGGGGGAGCTGTTTTTT
-,TRBV28,TRBJ2-1,-,CASSLVARNNEQFF,TGTGCCAGCAGTTTGGTGGCTAGAAACAATGAGCAGTTCTTC
-,TRBV7-9,TRBJ1-2,-,CASSPGGYGYTF,TGTGCCAGCAGCCCGGGAGGGTATGGCTACACCTTC
-,TRBV7-8,TRBJ1-5,-,CASSLEASNQPQHF,TGTGCCAGCAGCTTAGAAGCTAGCAATCAGCCCCAGCATTTT
TRBD1,TRBV5-1,TRBJ1-1,once,CASSWGQKDTEAFF,TGCGCCAGCAGCTGGGGACAGAAAGACACTGAAGCTTTCTTT
TRBD2,TRBV5-1,TRBJ2-1,-,CASSHPTGTSGLGTSSYNEQFF,TGCGCCAGCAGCCACCCGACAGGAACTAGCGGGTTGGGCACTAGCTCCTACAATGAGCAGTTCTTC